The TCR beta chain described here comes from a study of blood T cells in healthy people across ages. Study-wide points: Researchers report that TCR beta diversity correlated strongly with naive T cell percentage. PBMCs went unsorted, and a conclusive naive versus antigen-experienced comparison was therefore prevented.

A second 7 to 11 cycle PCR used barcoded and J-beta primers. Per sample, CDR3-containing paired-end reads numbered at least 2.5 million. TCRdb itself ran the 5' RACE reads through MiXCR, one entry per CDR3 protein. Altogether some 1.1 million distinct CDR3 sequences are present, more than 30% being singletons, with the ten largest covering about an eighth. Concerning this clonotype itself: Its antigen remains unknown.

CDR3 length: 17 amino acids. The V gene's germline CDR1 is SGDLS and CDR2 YYNGEE. V gave up 0 bases and J gave up 4 bases; unmatched junction bases: 9. Sequencing was performed on blood. This TCR derives from a man aged 18 to 29 in good health. This rearrangement joins TRBV9 to TRBJ2-1, with 8 bases that match TRBD2. The CDR3 DNA sequence: TGTGCCAGCAGCGTAGAGGACGTGATAGCGGGGTACAATGAGCAGTTCTTC. Encoded protein: CASSVEDVIAGYNEQFF.